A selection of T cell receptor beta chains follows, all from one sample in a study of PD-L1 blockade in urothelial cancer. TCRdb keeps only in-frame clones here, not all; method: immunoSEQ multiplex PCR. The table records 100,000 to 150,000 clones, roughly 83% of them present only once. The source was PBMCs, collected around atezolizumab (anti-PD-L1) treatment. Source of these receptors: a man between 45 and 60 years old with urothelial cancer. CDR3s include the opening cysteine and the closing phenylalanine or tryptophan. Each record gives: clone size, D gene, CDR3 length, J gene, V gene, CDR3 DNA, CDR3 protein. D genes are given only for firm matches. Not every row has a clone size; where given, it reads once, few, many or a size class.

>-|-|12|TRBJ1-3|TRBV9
TGTGCCAGCAGCCCTACTGGAAACACCATATATTTT
CASSPTGNTIYF
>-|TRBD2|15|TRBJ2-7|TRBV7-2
TGTGCCAGCAGCTTCCAGCGGGGCCTTTCCTACGAGCAGTACTTC
CASSFQRGLSYEQYF
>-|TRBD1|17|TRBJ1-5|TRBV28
TGTGCCAGCAGTTTCCGCCGGACGGGACAGGGAGGTCAGCCCCAGCATTTT
CASSFRRTGQGGQPQHF
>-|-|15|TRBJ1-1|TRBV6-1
TGTGCCAGCAACCCTTCTTCCCCCAGGAACACTGAAGCTTTCTTT
CASNPSSPRNTEAFF
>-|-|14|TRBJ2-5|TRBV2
TGTGCCAGCCTCCGTCGGACTATCCAAGAGACCCAGTACTTC
CASLRRTIQETQYF
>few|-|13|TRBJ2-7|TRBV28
TGTGCCAGCAGCAGAAGATGGTCGTACGAGCAGTACTTC
CASSRRWSYEQYF
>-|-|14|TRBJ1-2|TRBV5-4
TGTGCCAGCAGCTTGAACTTACAGGGTTATGGCTACACCTTC
CASSLNLQGYGYTF
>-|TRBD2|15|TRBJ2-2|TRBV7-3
TGTGCCAGCAGCCCCGGACTAGCGGGAGTAGAGGAGCTGTTTTTT
CASSPGLAGVEELFF
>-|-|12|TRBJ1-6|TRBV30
TGTGCCTGGAGTCTCGGGAATTCACCCCTCCACTTT
CAWSLGNSPLHF
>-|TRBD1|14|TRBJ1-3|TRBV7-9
TGTGCCAGCAGCTTAGGGGACAGCCGTAACACCATATATTTT
CASSLGDSRNTIYF
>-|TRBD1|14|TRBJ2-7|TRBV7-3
TGTGCCAGCAGCTCGACAGGGAGAACCTACGAGCAGTACTTC
CASSSTGRTYEQYF
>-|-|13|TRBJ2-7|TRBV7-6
TGTGCCAGCAGCTTAGACAACGACTACGAGCAGTACTTC
CASSLDNDYEQYF
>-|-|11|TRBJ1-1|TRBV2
TGTGCCAGCATACAGGACACTGAAGCTTTCTTT
CASIQDTEAFF
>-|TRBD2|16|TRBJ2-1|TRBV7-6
TGTGCCAGCAGCTTAGTAGCGGGAGGGGCCTACAATGAGCAGTTCTTC
CASSLVAGGAYNEQFF
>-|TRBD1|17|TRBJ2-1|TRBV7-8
TGTGCCAGCAGCTTAAAGGGGACAGCCTGGTCCTACAATGAGCAGTTCTTC
CASSLKGTAWSYNEQFF
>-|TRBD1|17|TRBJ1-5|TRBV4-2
TGTGCCAGCAGCCAAGATTTCAGGACAGGGAGCAATCAGCCCCAGCATTTT
CASSQDFRTGSNQPQHF
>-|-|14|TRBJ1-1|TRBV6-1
TGTGCCAGCAGCGCATGGGGGCCTGGGGCTGAAGCTTTCTTT
CASSAWGPGAEAFF
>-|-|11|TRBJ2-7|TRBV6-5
TGTGCCAGCAGTTCACTAAACGAGCAGTACTTC
CASSSLNEQYF
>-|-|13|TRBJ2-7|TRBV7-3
TGTGCCAGCAGCTTTTCCCCGGGAAGGGAGCAGTACTTC
CASSFSPGREQYF
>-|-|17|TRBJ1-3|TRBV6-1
TGTGCCAGCAGTGTGGATGACATTTTATTGCGTGGAAACACCATATATTTT
CASSVDDILLRGNTIYF
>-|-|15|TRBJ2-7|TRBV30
TGTGCCTGGAGTTGGTCAGGGGGAGGCTCCTACGAGCAGTACTTC
CAWSWSGGGSYEQYF
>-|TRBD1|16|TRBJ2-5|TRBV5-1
TGCGCCAGCAGCCAACGGACAGGGGGCTTCGGGGAGACCCAGTACTTC
CASSQRTGGFGETQYF
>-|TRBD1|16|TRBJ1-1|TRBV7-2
TGTGCCAGCAGCAGGACAGGGACGACCATGAACACTGAAGCTTTCTTT
CASSRTGTTMNTEAFF
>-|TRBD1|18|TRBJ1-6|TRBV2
TGTGCCAGCAGTGGGGGACAGGGGCCTAACTCCTATAATTCACCCCTCCACTTT
CASSGGQGPNSYNSPLHF
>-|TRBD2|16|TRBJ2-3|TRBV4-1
TGCGCCAGCAGCCCTGCAAGGACTAGCGGAGCAGATACGCAGTATTTT
CASSPARTSGADTQYF
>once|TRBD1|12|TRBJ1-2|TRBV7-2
TGTGCCAGCACCTTGACAGGGGTTGGCTACACCTTC
CASTLTGVGYTF
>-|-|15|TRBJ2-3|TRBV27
TGTGCCAGCAGTTTAGCGCGCGGGAATAGCGATACGCAGTATTTT
CASSLARGNSDTQYF
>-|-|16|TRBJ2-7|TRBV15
TGTGCCACCAGCACATTCCGCGCGCAGGGGAACTACGAGCAGTACTTC
CATSTFRAQGNYEQYF
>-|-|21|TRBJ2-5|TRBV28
TGTGCCAGCAGTTTAAATTCTCGCCCCCGGGGACTGCCGGGCACGAGAGAGACCCAGTACTTC
CASSLNSRPRGLPGTRETQYF
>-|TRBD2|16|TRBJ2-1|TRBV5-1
TGCGCCAGCAGCATCCCTAGCGGGAGTCTCCAAGATGAGCAGTTCTTC
CASSIPSGSLQDEQFF
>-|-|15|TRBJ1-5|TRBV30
TGTGCCTTGAACCCGGCAGGGGAGCGCAATCAGCCCCAGCATTTT
CALNPAGERNQPQHF
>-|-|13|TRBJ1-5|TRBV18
TGTGCCAGCTCACCAGGACTCAATCAGCCCCAGCATTTT
CASSPGLNQPQHF
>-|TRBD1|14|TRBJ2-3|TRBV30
TGTGCCTGGAGTGGAGGGACAGGGGATGGTACGCAGTATTTT
CAWSGGTGDGTQYF
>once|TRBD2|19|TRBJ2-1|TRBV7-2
TGTGCCAGCAGCTTACACCGAACTAGCGGGAGGAGGTGGGGCAATGAGCAGTTCTTC
CASSLHRTSGRRWGNEQFF
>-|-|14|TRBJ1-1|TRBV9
TGTGCCAGCAGCGTAGATGGCGGAAACACTGAAGCTTTCTTT
CASSVDGGNTEAFF
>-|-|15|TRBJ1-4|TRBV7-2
TGTGCCAGCAGCCGATCCGGACAGTCTAATGAAAAACTGTTTTTT
CASSRSGQSNEKLFF
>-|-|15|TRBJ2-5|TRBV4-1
TGCGCCAGCAGCCAAGTCCCGGGAGTGGGAGAGACCCAGTACTTC
CASSQVPGVGETQYF
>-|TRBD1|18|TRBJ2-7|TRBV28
TGTGCCAGCACCAGTTTTGGGGTAGGGACAGGGAGCTCCTACGAGCAGTACTTC
CASTSFGVGTGSSYEQYF
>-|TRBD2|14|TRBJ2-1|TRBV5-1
TGCGCCAGCAGCGAAGGACTAGGAGTTCATGAGCAGTTCTTC
CASSEGLGVHEQFF
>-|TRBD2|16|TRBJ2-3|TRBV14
TGTGCCAGCAGCCGGCGGGAGGGCCACTCCACAGATACGCAGTATTTT
CASSRREGHSTDTQYF
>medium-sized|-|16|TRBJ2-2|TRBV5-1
TGCGCCAGCAGTTTTCGAGGGAGAACCGACACCGGGGAGCTGTTTTTT
CASSFRGRTDTGELFF
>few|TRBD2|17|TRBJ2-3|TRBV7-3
TGTGCCAGCAGTCCCCTGACTAGCGGGCTTAGCACAGATACGCAGTATTTT
CASSPLTSGLSTDTQYF
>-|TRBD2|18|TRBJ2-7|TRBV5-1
TGCGCCAGCACTCGAGATAGCGGGAGGGCCACGGGGCGATACGAGCAGTACTTC
CASTRDSGRATGRYEQYF
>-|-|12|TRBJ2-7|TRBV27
TGTGCCGTCAGAGCAGGGCACTACGAGCAGTACTTC
CAVRAGHYEQYF
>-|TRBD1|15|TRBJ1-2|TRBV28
TGTGCCAGCAGCCAACAGGGGGCGTCTAACTATGGCTACACCTTC
CASSQQGASNYGYTF
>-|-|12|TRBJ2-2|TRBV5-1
TGCGCCAGCAAGAGTAACACCGGGGAGCTGTTTTTT
CASKSNTGELFF
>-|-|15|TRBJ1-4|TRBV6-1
TGTGCCAGCAGTGCCCAGACAGGACTTAATGAAAAACTGTTTTTT
CASSAQTGLNEKLFF
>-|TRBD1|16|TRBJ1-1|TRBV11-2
TGTGCCAGCAGCTTAGTGGGGGTGGGGACAGGGGGCGAAGCTTTCTTT
CASSLVGVGTGGEAFF
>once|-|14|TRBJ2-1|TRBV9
TGTGCCAGCAATGGCGGGCCCTCCTACAATGAGCAGTTCTTC
CASNGGPSYNEQFF
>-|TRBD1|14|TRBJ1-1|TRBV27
TGTGCCAGCAGTTTTGGACAGGGGTCGTCGGAAGCTTTCTTT
CASSFGQGSSEAFF